This TCR beta chain was retrieved from a study of CD8+ T cells in alopecia areata. Study-wide points: In scalp and blood during tofacitinib, many expanded lesional clones persisted.

RNA was isolated and reverse transcribed to cDNA, the sequencing template. Profiled with immunoSEQ multiplex PCR; TCRdb holds only in-frame clones, not every one. The sample carries more than 150,000 clones, roughly half recorded once. The treatment was: oral pan-JAK inhibitor, 5-10 mg twice daily. Notes on this clone: Antigen specificity is unknown.

Germline CDR1 and CDR2: MNHEY and SMNVEV (reference sequence). The V and J ends lost 7 bases and 6 bases respectively, with 21 bases between them. The CDR3 spans 15 residues. The sample consisted of CD8+ T cells sorted from blood, taken between weeks 51 and 54, from a patient treated with tofacitinib. The chain is built from TRBV27 and TRBJ1-2, with D tentatively TRBD1 (6 bases). This TCR was recovered from a human donor with alopecia areata. CDR3 residues: CASTAMRGAKDGYTF. Written as DNA, the CDR3 is TGTGCCAGCACCGCAATGCGGGGGGCTAAGGATGGCTACACCTTC.